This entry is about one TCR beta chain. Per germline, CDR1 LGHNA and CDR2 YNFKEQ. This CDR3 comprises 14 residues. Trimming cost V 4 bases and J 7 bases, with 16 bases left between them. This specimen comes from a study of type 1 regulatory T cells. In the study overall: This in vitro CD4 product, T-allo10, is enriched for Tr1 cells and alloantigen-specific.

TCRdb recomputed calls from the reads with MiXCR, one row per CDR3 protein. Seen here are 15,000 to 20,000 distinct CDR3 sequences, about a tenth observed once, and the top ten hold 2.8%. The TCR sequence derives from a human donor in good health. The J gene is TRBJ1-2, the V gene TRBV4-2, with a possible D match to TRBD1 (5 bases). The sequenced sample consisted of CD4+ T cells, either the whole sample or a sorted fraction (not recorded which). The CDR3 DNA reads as TGTGCCAGCAGCCTTTCGGGCAGGGCGGGTGGCTACACCTTC. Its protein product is CASSLSGRAGGYTF.